Each of the 4 T cell receptor beta chains below was sequenced from the same sample in a study of blood T cell repertoires in COVID-19. Assay: immunoSEQ multiplex PCR; the TCRdb copy retains only in-frame clones and omits some. Seen here are 150,000 or so clones, roughly four fifths observed once, and the top ten hold around 1.5%. The sample consisted of peripheral blood. These receptors all come from a man older than 75 with acute or convalescent COVID-19.

Written as DNA, the CDR3 is TGTGCCAGCAGTCATGGGACTAGCGGGGGGGTTTACGAGCAGTACGTC. It codes for CASSHGTSGGVYEQYV. The V gene is TRBV2, the J gene TRBJ2-7; 16 nucleotides agree with TRBD2. The CDR3 has 16 residues. The germline V gene has CDR1 SNHLY and CDR2 FYNNEI. V was pared by 5 bases and J by 4 bases, with 5 bases of the junction left unmatched.

This clone showed up just once. The J gene is TRBJ2-7, the V gene TRBV18; 7 nucleotides align to TRBD1. With V trimmed by 5 bases and J by 0 bases, 10 bases remained unmatched. Germline V gene data show CDR1 as KGHSH and CDR2 as LQKENI. CDR3 length: 16 amino acids. CDR3 coding DNA: TGTGCCAGCTCAGCGGACAGGAGCGAAAGCTCCTACGAGCAGTACGTC. Its protein product is CASSADRSESSYEQYV.

Comment on this clone: Given the absence of the conserved phenylalanine or tryptophan at the CDR3 end, a read error is likely. The DNA is omitted, as the CDR3 cannot be located on it reliably, and the CDR3 follows TCRdb's listing. The chain employs TRBV7-9 and TRBJ1-1; no check of the table's D call, TRBD1, against the DNA was made. Ends included, the CDR3 has 12 residues. Germline-derived CDR1 and CDR2 are SEHNR and FQNEAQ (reference sequence). CDR3 sequence: CASSLGLGTIRV.

V usage is TRBV6-4 and J usage is TRBJ2-7, with D perhaps matching TRBD1 (5 bases). The germline CDR1 and CDR2 sequences are MRHNA and SNTAGT. V was trimmed by 3 bases and J by 5 bases, leaving 23 bases between them. There are 17 residues in the CDR3. The CDR3 region has the DNA TGTGCCAGCAGTGAGCCGGCCCAAGTCAGGGAAAAGCACGAGCAGTACGTC. The encoded protein is CASSEPAQVREKHEQYV.